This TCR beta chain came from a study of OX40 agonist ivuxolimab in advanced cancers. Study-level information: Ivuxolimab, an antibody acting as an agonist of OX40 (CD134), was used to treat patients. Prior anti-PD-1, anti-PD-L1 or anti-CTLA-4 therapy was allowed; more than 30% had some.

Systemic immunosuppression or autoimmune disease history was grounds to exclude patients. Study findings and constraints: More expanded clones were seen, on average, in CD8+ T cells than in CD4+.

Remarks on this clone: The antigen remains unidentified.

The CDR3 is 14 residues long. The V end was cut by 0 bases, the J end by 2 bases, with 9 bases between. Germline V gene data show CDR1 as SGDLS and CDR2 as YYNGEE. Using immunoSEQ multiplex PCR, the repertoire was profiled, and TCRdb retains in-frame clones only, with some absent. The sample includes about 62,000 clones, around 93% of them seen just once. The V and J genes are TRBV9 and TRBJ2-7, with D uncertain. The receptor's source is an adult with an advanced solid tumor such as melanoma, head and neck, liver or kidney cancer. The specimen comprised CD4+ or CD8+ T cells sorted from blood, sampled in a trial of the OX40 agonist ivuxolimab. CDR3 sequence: CASSVADTAYEQYF. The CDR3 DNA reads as TGTGCCAGCAGCGTAGCTGACACAGCCTACGAGCAGTACTTC.